The present TCR beta chain was sequenced within a study of T cell changes during pregnancy in multiple sclerosis. The germline V gene has CDR1 SGHKS and CDR2 YYEKEE (reference sequence). This CDR3 spans 18 amino acids. V lost 4 bases to trimming and J lost 0 bases, with 20 bases between them. Using immunoSEQ multiplex PCR, the repertoire was profiled, and TCRdb retains in-frame clones only, with some absent. Of roughly 100,000 clones listed, 75% to 95% are singletons. The V and J genes are TRBV5-5 and TRBJ1-5; tentative D call: TRBD1 (5 bases). This clonotype was obtained from a female donor in good health, enrolled as a control in a pregnancy study. The sample consisted of peripheral blood, taken in the second trimester of pregnancy. The CDR3 sequence is CASSQERGGWNSNQPQHF. The CDR3 DNA follows: TGTGCCAGCAGCCAGGAACGGGGGGGATGGAATAGCAATCAGCCCCAGCATTTT.